The 29 T cell receptor beta chains listed next were all sequenced from one sample in a study of vaccination effects on CD4 cells after COVID-19. Profiled with immunoSEQ multiplex PCR; TCRdb holds only in-frame clones, not every one. The repertoire holds roughly 30,000 clones, with roughly 73% as singletons. For these receptors, no antigen is known. Before any sequencing was done, the ViraFEST assay used viral peptide pools to expand antigen-specific CD4+ T cells. Culture lasted about nine days before CD4+ T cell isolation. Nucleocapsid antibodies were negative in the vaccine recipients, who had never had SARS-CoV-2 infection. This specimen was CD4+ T cells from PBMCs cultured with HCoV-OC43 spike peptides, taken before COVID-19 vaccination. Subset specified: HCoV-OC43 spike overlapping peptide pool stimulation. These receptors originate from a human donor who received a COVID-19 vaccine.

V gene TRBV28 combines with J gene TRBJ1-5; no definite D call. V was pared by 5 bases and J by 4 bases, with 6 bases between. From germline, CDR1 is MDHEN and CDR2 SYDVKM. This CDR3 spans 12 amino acids. The DNA for the CDR3 is TGTGCCAGCAGTGAACGAAATCAGCCCCAGCATTTT. This gives the protein CASSERNQPQHF.

V and J are TRBV30 and TRBJ1-5; D gene uncertain. Germline V gene lookup returns CDR1 GTSNPN and CDR2 SVGIG (reference sequence). CDR3 length: 12 amino acids. Between the trimmed V and J ends, which lost 2 bases and 9 bases, there was a span of 11 bases. The CDR3 DNA reads TGTGCCTGGAGTCCCCCTTATGGGCCCCAGCATTTT. The encoded protein is CAWSPPYGPQHF.

This clone showed up just once. The V and J genes are TRBV28 and TRBJ1-2, with 8 bases lining up with TRBD1. Germline V gene lookup returns CDR1 MDHEN and CDR2 SYDVKM. Germline trimming cut 5 bases from V and 4 bases from J; bases unmatched to any gene: 3. The CDR3 runs 13 residues. The CDR3 DNA is TGTGCCAGCAGTCCTGGGACAGGCTATGGCTACACCTTC. Amino acid sequence: CASSPGTGYGYTF.

J is TRBJ1-2 and V is TRBV9, with D possibly being TRBD1 (6 bases). CDR3 size: 14 residues. Trimming took off 6 bases at V and 5 bases at J, with 17 bases between the two ends. The germline V gene has CDR1 SGDLS and CDR2 YYNGEE. CDR3 amino acids: CASNREGSPYGYTF. The CDR3 coding sequence is TGTGCCAGCAACAGGGAAGGCTCTCCTTATGGCTACACCTTC.

This rearrangement joins TRBV6-1 to TRBJ1-3; D is unresolved. CDR1 MNHNS and CDR2 SASEGT come from the germline V gene. Trimming took 0 bases from V and 0 from J, leaving 9 bases between them. This CDR3 has 16 residues. The CDR3 is CASSEALGSSGNTIYF. CDR3 DNA: TGTGCCAGCAGTGAAGCGCTCGGAAGCTCTGGAAACACCATATATTTT.

The V gene is TRBV5-1, the J gene TRBJ2-5; 10 nucleotides agree with TRBD2. CDR3 length: 14 amino acids. The ends lost 4 bases at V and 2 bases at J; junction bases unmatched: 2. Germline V lookup: CDR1 SGHRS, CDR2 YFSETQ. The CDR3 DNA is TGCGCCAGCAGCAAGACTAGCGGGCAAGAGACCCAGTACTTC. This codes for CASSKTSGQETQYF.

The CDR3 bases are TGTGCCAGCAGCAAGGACACTGAAGCTTTCTTT. This codes for CASSKDTEAFF. The gene calls are TRBV7-2 and TRBJ1-1, with D unresolved. Germline V CDR1 and CDR2: SGHTA, FQGNSA. Between the trimmed V and J ends, which lost 5 bases and 3 bases, there was a span of 4 bases. The CDR3 sequence is 11 residues long.

The CDR3 sequence is CASSLTGNTEAFF. Here the CDR3 DNA reads TGTGCCAGCAGTTTGACGGGGAACACTGAAGCTTTCTTT. The rearrangement joins TRBV12-3 or TRBV12-4 to TRBJ1-1; D is unclear. The length of the CDR3 is 13 residues. Trimming took off 3 bases at V and 1 base at J, with 6 bases between the two ends.

The chain is built from TRBV6-5 and TRBJ2-4; tentative D call: TRBD1 (6 bases). Deletions cut 0 bases from V and 15 bases from J, with 15 bases between. The germline V gene has CDR1 MNHEY and CDR2 SVGAGI. The length of the CDR3 is 13 residues. Written as DNA, the CDR3 is TGTGCCAGCAGTTACTCGGGGGACACCCTTTGGTACTTC. Its translation: CASSYSGDTLWYF.

The chain recombines TRBV9 with TRBJ1-1, with TRBD1 identical over 9 bases. This CDR3 has 15 amino acids. CDR1 SGDLS and CDR2 YYNGEE come from the germline V gene. After removal of 0 bases from V and 5 bases from J, the junction contained 5 bases not matched to a gene. Here the CDR3 reads CASSVGGQGRTEAFF. CDR3 nucleotide sequence: TGTGCCAGCAGCGTAGGGGGACAGGGAAGGACTGAAGCTTTCTTT.

The CDR3 region has the DNA TGTGCCAGCAGCGTAGCCGTCCAGGATGGCTACACCTTC. Encoded protein: CASSVAVQDGYTF. J is TRBJ1-2 and V is TRBV9; D remains unclear. The CDR3 is 13 residues long. Germline CDR1 and CDR2: SGDLS and YYNGEE. Trimming shortened V by 0 bases and J by 6 bases, and 9 bases separated the two germline ends. Drawing the rest from reference TRBV9 and TRBJ1-2, the complete variable domain is DSGVTQTPKHLITATGQRVTLRCSPRSGDLSVYWYQQSLDQGLQFLIQYYNGEERAKGNILERFSAQQFPDLHSELNLSSLELGDSALYFCASSVAVQDGYTFGSGTRLTVV.

V is TRBV19 and J is TRBJ2-2, with D hard to call. Trimming took 1 base from V and 4 from J, leaving 10 bases between them. CDR3 size: 15 residues. CDR1 is LNHDA and CDR2 is SQIVND in the germline V gene (reference sequence). The CDR3 is CASSIGLSITGELFF. The CDR3, as DNA: TGTGCCAGTAGTATAGGGCTTAGTATCACCGGGGAGCTGTTTTTT. The full variable domain, completed using reference TRBV19 and TRBJ2-2, is DGGITQSPKYLFRKEGQNVTLSCEQNLNHDAMYWYRQDPGQGLRLIYYSQIVNDFQKGDIAEGYSVSREKKESFPLTVTSAQKNPTAFYLCASSIGLSITGELFFGEGSRLTVL.

The chain has TRBV19 and TRBJ2-7; D is ambiguous. CDR3 size: 13 residues. Trimming stripped 7 bases from V and 2 bases from J, with 12 bases between. Germline-derived CDR1 and CDR2 are LNHDA and SQIVND (reference sequence). The CDR3 DNA is TGTGCCAGTAACCAAGGGCCAACCTACGAGCAGTACTTC. This encodes CASNQGPTYEQYF.

The V and J genes are TRBV3-1 (or the pseudogene TRBV3-2) and TRBJ2-3, with D possibly matching TRBD2 (5 bases). V was cut by 3 bases and J by 2 bases, with 9 bases left in between. The length of the CDR3 is 14 residues. Germline CDR1 is LGHDT and CDR2 is YNNKEL (reference sequence). CDR3 DNA: TGTGCCAGCAGCCAGAGGGTTACCACAGATACGCAGTATTTT. Protein sequence: CASSQRVTTDTQYF.

This chain connects TRBV5-8 to TRBJ2-3, with 7 bases aligning to TRBD2. V lost 3 bases to trimming and J lost 2 bases; unmatched junction nucleotides: 15. Germline assignment: CDR1 SGHTS and CDR2 YDEGEE. This CDR3 is 18 amino acids long. DNA of the CDR3: TGTGCCAGCAGCTCCCGCGCCTTTGGACTAGGACTCACAGATACGCAGTATTTT. This sequence encodes CASSSRAFGLGLTDTQYF.

The chain couples TRBV23-1 to TRBJ1-5; the D is unclear. TRBV23-1 is designated an ORF whose function remains uncertain. Trimming stripped 0 bases from V and 0 bases from J, with 12 bases between. This CDR3 contains 17 residues. The CDR3 coding sequence is TGCGCCAGCAGTCAATCTCGGCGATCCTCTAGCAATCAGCCCCAGCATTTT. Translated, it gives CASSQSRRSSSNQPQHF.

The rearrangement joins TRBV7-2 to TRBJ1-6; D gene unclear. The V end was cut by 5 bases, the J end by 0 bases, with 8 bases between. CDR1 is SGHTA and CDR2 is FQGNSA in the germline V gene. The CDR3 is 15 amino acids. The CDR3 region has the DNA TGTGCCAGCAGCCCCCCGGGCTCCTATAATTCACCCCTCCACTTT. It specifies CASSPPGSYNSPLHF.

This sequence joins TRBV12-5 and TRBJ1-5, with D uncertain. Trimming took 2 bases from V and 0 from J, leaving 11 bases between them. Per germline, CDR1 LGHNT and CDR2 FRNRAP. The CDR3 extends over 16 amino acids. The CDR3 is CASGLTDLGSNQPQHF. CDR3 DNA: TGTGCTAGTGGTTTGACTGACTTGGGTAGCAATCAGCCCCAGCATTTT.

This clone was detected only a few times. The CDR3 reads CASSPPVGTGTGELFF. The CDR3 DNA sequence: TGTGCCAGCTCACCACCAGTAGGGACGGGCACCGGGGAGCTGTTTTTT. The chain recombines TRBV18 with TRBJ2-2; the D gene could be TRBD1 or TRBD2 (5 bases each). The CDR3 sequence is 16 residues long. CDR1 is KGHSH and CDR2 is LQKENI in the germline V gene. V was cut by 0 bases and J by 4 bases, with 12 bases left in between.

Relative to its sample, this clone is medium-sized. V usage is TRBV25-1 and J usage is TRBJ2-6, with D perhaps TRBD2 (7 bases). CDR3 length: 12 residues. Germline CDR1 is MGHDK and CDR2 is SYGVNS. V lost 7 bases to trimming and J lost 15 bases, with 16 bases between them. The CDR3 spells CASTGGRGDLTF. The CDR3 DNA is TGTGCCAGCACGGGGGGCCGGGGAGACCTGACTTTC.

This rearrangement joins TRBV6-5 to TRBJ2-7; D is unclear. V was trimmed by 4 bases and J by 4 bases, leaving 8 bases between them. The CDR3 sequence is 12 residues long. Germline V gives CDR1 MNHEY, CDR2 SVGAGI. The DNA of the CDR3 is TGTGCCAGCAGTTTAACACCTTACGAGCAGTACTTC. Its translation: CASSLTPYEQYF.

CDR3 DNA: TGCGCCAGCAGCCAAGAAGATCGCAGGACCGAGCAGTACTTC. It encodes CASSQEDRRTEQYF. This rearrangement joins TRBV4-3 to TRBJ2-7, with D uncertain. CDR1 is LGHNA and CDR2 is YSLEER in the germline V gene. This CDR3 spans 14 amino acids. The V end was cut by 0 bases, the J end by 6 bases, with 12 bases between.

The chain combines TRBV4-1 with TRBJ1-5; D unclear. The CDR3 is 15 amino acids. V gave up 4 bases and J gave up 3 bases, with 13 bases separating them. CDR1 MGHRA and CDR2 YSYEKL come from the germline V gene. CDR3 bases: TGCGCCAGCAGCCTTTCGGGCCAGCTCAATCAGCCCCAGCATTTT. Translating gives CASSLSGQLNQPQHF.

The chain is built from TRBV19 and TRBJ2-1; D might be TRBD1 (6 bases). CDR3 length equals 14 residues. Trimming pared 10 bases from V and 0 bases from J, leaving 13 bases between. Germline values: CDR1 LNHDA, CDR2 SQIVND (reference sequence). CDR3: CATRQGPSYNEQFF. The DNA for the CDR3 is TGTGCCACAAGGCAGGGGCCCTCCTACAATGAGCAGTTCTTC.

CDR3: CASSGGQENQPQHF. In DNA form, the CDR3 reads TGTGCCAGTAGTGGGGGACAGGAAAATCAGCCCCAGCATTTT. The chain is built from TRBV19 and TRBJ1-5; 8 bases agree with TRBD1. The germline V gene encodes CDR1 LNHDA and CDR2 SQIVND (reference sequence). Trimming at V came to 5 bases and at J to 4 bases, leaving 4 bases not matched to a gene. The CDR3 runs 14 residues.

The gene calls are TRBV12-3 or TRBV12-4 and TRBJ1-2; D perhaps matches TRBD1 (5 bases). Trimming left V 1 base short and J 8 bases short, with 11 bases between. CDR3 size: 13 residues. The CDR3 loop is CASSLVTGQGYTF. As DNA, the CDR3 is TGTGCCAGCAGTTTAGTTACGGGGCAGGGCTACACCTTC.

DNA of the CDR3: TGTGCCAGCAGCCCCCGGGGGAACTATGGCTACACCTTC. This translates into CASSPRGNYGYTF. The chain combines TRBV3-1 (or the pseudogene TRBV3-2) with TRBJ1-2, with a possible D match to TRBD1 (5 bases). Germline values: CDR1 LGHDT, CDR2 YNNKEL (reference sequence). The CDR3 covers 13 residues. Trimming removed 4 bases at V and 2 bases at J, with 8 bases between.

The chain combines TRBV2 with TRBJ2-7, with TRBD2 matching 8 bases. The V gene's germline CDR1 is SNHLY and CDR2 FYNNEI. The CDR3 is 13 residues long. Losses at the gene ends were 7 bases for V and 2 bases for J; bases not matched to a gene: 4. CDR3 loop: CASTHSGTYEQYF. The CDR3 DNA reads TGTGCCAGCACCCATAGCGGGACCTACGAGCAGTACTTC. Full variable domain (remainder filled in from reference TRBV2 and TRBJ2-7): EPEVTQTPSHQVTQMGQEVILRCVPISNHLYFYWYRQILGQKVEFLVSFYNNEISEKSEIFDDQFSVERPDGSNFTLKIRSTKLEDSAMYFCASTHSGTYEQYFGPGTRLTVT.

This clone is medium-sized (0.01 to 0.1%) within its sample. The DNA of the CDR3 is TGTGCCAGTAGGACAGGGACGAGCAACGTCTGGGAGCAGTACTTC. It codes for CASRTGTSNVWEQYF. V usage is TRBV19 and J usage is TRBJ2-7; TRBD1 matches 7 bases. Germline V gene lookup returns CDR1 LNHDA and CDR2 SQIVND (reference sequence). Germline trimming cut 6 bases from V and 7 bases from J; bases unmatched to any gene: 15. The CDR3 sequence is 15 residues long.